This T cell receptor (beta chain) was sequenced for a study of blood T cell repertoires in COVID-19. Study context: PBMCs, B-cell-depleted T cells, or T cells provided the cDNA or gDNA that made up the material.

Only a few counts were recorded for this clone. Authors' analysis steps: Amplifying reference gene primers gave estimates of nucleated cell counts. The table came from immunoSEQ multiplex PCR; TCRdb's copy has only in-frame clones and leaves some out. V, J and clone size are taken as reported in that table, and D and trimming were inferred from the DNA itself. The table shows more than 150,000 clones, with roughly 89% occurring only once. Germline CDR1 is SGHDT and CDR2 is YYEEEE. This CDR3 is 14 amino acids long. With 4 bases removed from V and 8 bases from J, the gap between germline ends came to 15 bases.

Sequencing was carried out using peripheral blood. The gene calls are TRBV5-6 and TRBJ1-4; D might be TRBD1 (6 bases). The origin of this receptor is a woman aged 18-35 years who had recovered from COVID-19. The chain's CDR3 is CASSPPTQGEKLFF. CDR3 DNA sequence: TGTGCCAGCAGCCCCCCCACACAGGGCGAAAAACTGTTTTTT.